This T cell receptor (beta chain) appears in the sequencing data of a study of PD-1 blockade in classical Hodgkin lymphoma. Turning to this clone: Its antigen is not known.

The germline CDR1 and CDR2 sequences are SGHAT and FQNNGV. The CDR3 sequence is 15 residues long. J gave up 6 bases and V 3 bases, and 5 bases lay outside the gene matches. Some clones are missing from TCRdb's copy, which holds only in-frame ones; the method was immunoSEQ multiplex PCR. The sample contains 38,000 or so clones, 85% to 90% of which appear only once. Every patient relapsed after autologous stem cell transplantation, and brentuximab vedotin exposure varied. Study-level findings and limits: CD4+ TCR diversity, unlike CD8+, climbed significantly by C4D1. Some patients started nivolumab under 1 year after ASCT, and they were excluded. Complete responders showed a baseline diversity that resembled the diversity of newly diagnosed patients.

This clonotype was obtained from a human donor with classical Hodgkin lymphoma. The source was peripheral blood mononuclear cells (PBMCs), collected at baseline. The chain has TRBV11-2 and TRBJ1-4; 9 nucleotides match TRBD1. Here the CDR3 reads CASSFTGTGYEKLFF. CDR3 bases: TGTGCCAGCAGCTTCACCGGGACAGGGTATGAAAAACTGTTTTTT.